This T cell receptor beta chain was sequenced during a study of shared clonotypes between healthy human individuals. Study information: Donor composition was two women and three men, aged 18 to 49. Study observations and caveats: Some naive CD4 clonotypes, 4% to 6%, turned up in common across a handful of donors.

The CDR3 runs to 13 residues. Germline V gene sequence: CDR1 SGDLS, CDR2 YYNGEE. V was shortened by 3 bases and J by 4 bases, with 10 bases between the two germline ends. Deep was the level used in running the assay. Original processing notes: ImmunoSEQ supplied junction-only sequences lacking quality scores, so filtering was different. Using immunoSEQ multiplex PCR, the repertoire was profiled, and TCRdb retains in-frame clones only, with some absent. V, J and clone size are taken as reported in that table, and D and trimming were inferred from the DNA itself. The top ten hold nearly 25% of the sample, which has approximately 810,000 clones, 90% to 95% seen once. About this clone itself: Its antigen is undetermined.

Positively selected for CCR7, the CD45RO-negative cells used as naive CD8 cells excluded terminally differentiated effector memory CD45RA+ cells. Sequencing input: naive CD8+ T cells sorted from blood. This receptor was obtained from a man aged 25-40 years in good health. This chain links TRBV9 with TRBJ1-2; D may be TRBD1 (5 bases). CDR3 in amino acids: CASSESTAYGYTF. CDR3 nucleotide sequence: TGTGCCAGCAGCGAATCGACAGCCTATGGCTACACCTTC.